Listed below are T cell receptor beta chains from one sample, sequenced in a study of Graves' ophthalmopathy and Graves' hyperthyroidism. Each CDR3 protein is one row after TCRdb ran MiXCR on the multiplex PCR reads. This sample has some 750,000 distinct CDR3 sequences, with approximately 40% found just once. Source material: peripheral blood. The receptors were gathered from an adult man with Graves' ophthalmopathy. CDR3s include the opening cysteine and the closing phenylalanine or tryptophan. A D gene is named only where the DNA matches it firmly. The size field is filled for only some rows; it gives once, few, many or a size class.

clone size: many; CDR3 length: 15; J gene: TRBJ2-7; D gene: TRBD1; V gene: TRBV7-2; CDR3 protein: CASSLVGTEAYEQYF; CDR3 DNA: TGTGCCAGCAGCTTAGTCGGGACAGAAGCCTACGAGCAGTACTTC
clone size: many; CDR3 length: 13; J gene: TRBJ2-7; D gene: .; V gene: TRBV10-3; CDR3 protein: CASSGRGSYEQYF; CDR3 DNA: TGTGCCAGCAGCGGACGGGGCTCCTACGAGCAGTACTTC
clone size: .; CDR3 length: 20; J gene: TRBJ1-1; D gene: TRBD1; V gene: TRBV7-9; CDR3 protein: CASSHPGQGQTSPKNTEAFF; CDR3 DNA: TGTGCCAGCAGCCATCCGGGACAGGGCCAGACCTCCCCCAAGAACACTGAAGCTTTCTTT
clone size: few; CDR3 length: 15; J gene: TRBJ2-5; D gene: TRBD1; V gene: TRBV19; CDR3 protein: CASRTTTGYQETQYF; CDR3 DNA: TGTGCCAGTAGAACGACGACAGGGTATCAAGAGACCCAGTACTTC
clone size: .; CDR3 length: 15; J gene: TRBJ2-2; D gene: .; V gene: TRBV7-9; CDR3 protein: CASSWGQGNTGELVF; CDR3 DNA: .
clone size: .; CDR3 length: 13; J gene: TRBJ2-7; D gene: .; V gene: TRBV29-1; CDR3 protein: CSVEKRGSSEQYF; CDR3 DNA: TGCAGCGTTGAGAAGAGGGGGTCGAGCGAGCAGTACTTC
clone size: many; CDR3 length: 14; J gene: TRBJ2-5; D gene: TRBD1; V gene: TRBV29-1; CDR3 protein: CSTRDRTRGETQYF; CDR3 DNA: TGCAGCACCCGGGACAGGACCCGAGGGGAGACCCAGTACTTC
clone size: few; CDR3 length: 14; J gene: TRBJ1-5; D gene: .; V gene: TRBV24-1; CDR3 protein: CASSFGGGDQPQHF; CDR3 DNA: TGTGCCAGCAGTTTCGGGGGAGGGGATCAGCCCCAGCATTTT
clone size: .; CDR3 length: 16; J gene: TRBJ1-5; D gene: TRBD1; V gene: TRBV24-1; CDR3 protein: CAASARRTGYNQPQHF; CDR3 DNA: TGTGCCGCCAGTGCTAGAAGGACAGGGTACAATCAGCCCCAGCATTTT
clone size: many; CDR3 length: 14; J gene: TRBJ1-1; D gene: .; V gene: TRBV7-9; CDR3 protein: CASSLSSSDTEAFF; CDR3 DNA: TGTGCCAGCAGCTTAAGTTCCTCGGACACTGAAGCTTTCTTT
clone size: .; CDR3 length: 13; J gene: TRBJ2-7; D gene: .; V gene: TRBV2; CDR3 protein: CASSKGGSYEQYF; CDR3 DNA: TGTGCCAGCAGTAAGGGGGGTTCCTACGAGCAGTACTTC
clone size: .; CDR3 length: 14; J gene: TRBJ2-7; D gene: TRBD1; V gene: TRBV29-1; CDR3 protein: CSVERQGDSYEQYF; CDR3 DNA: TGCAGCGTTGAACGACAGGGGGACTCCTACGAGCAGTACTTC
clone size: once; CDR3 length: 11; J gene: TRBJ2-5; D gene: .; V gene: TRBV7-9; CDR3 protein: CASSGGAPQYF; CDR3 DNA: TGTGCCAGCAGTGGCGGGGCGCCCCAGTACTTC
clone size: .; CDR3 length: 17; J gene: TRBJ2-5; D gene: TRBD2; V gene: TRBV5-1; CDR3 protein: CASSRPWTSGDQETQYF; CDR3 DNA: TGCGCCAGCAGCCGTCCCTGGACTAGCGGGGATCAAGAGACCCAGTACTTC
clone size: .; CDR3 length: 18; J gene: TRBJ1-1; D gene: .; V gene: TRBV5-1; CDR3 protein: CASSLGGAGLSKNTEAFF; CDR3 DNA: TGCGCCAGCAGCTTGGGAGGCGCTGGACTATCCAAGAACACTGAAGCTTTCTTT
clone size: many; CDR3 length: 11; J gene: TRBJ1-2; D gene: .; V gene: TRBV2; CDR3 protein: CASSQGGGYTF; CDR3 DNA: TGCGCCAGCAGCCAAGGAGGGGGCTACACCTTC
clone size: .; CDR3 length: 16; J gene: TRBJ1-5; D gene: .; V gene: TRBV24-1; CDR3 protein: CATSYNRVGGNQPQHF; CDR3 DNA: TGTGCCACCAGTTACAACAGGGTTGGGGGCAATCAGCCCCAGCATTTT
clone size: .; CDR3 length: 13; J gene: TRBJ1-2; D gene: TRBD1; V gene: TRBV20-1; CDR3 protein: CSAGQGRNYGYTF; CDR3 DNA: TGCAGTGCCGGACAGGGCCGAAACTATGGCTACACCTTC
clone size: few; CDR3 length: 13; J gene: TRBJ1-5; D gene: .; V gene: TRBV20-1; CDR3 protein: CSAFWGRGQPQHF; CDR3 DNA: TGCAGTGCTTTCTGGGGGCGCGGTCAGCCCCAGCATTTT
clone size: .; CDR3 length: 19; J gene: TRBJ2-6; D gene: .; V gene: TRBV10-3; CDR3 protein: CAISSARDGALSGANVLTF; CDR3 DNA: TGTGCCATCAGCTCAGCCAGGGATGGGGCGCTTTCTGGGGCCAACGTCCTGACTTTC
clone size: few; CDR3 length: 14; J gene: TRBJ1-2; D gene: TRBD1; V gene: TRBV5-4; CDR3 protein: CASSLQGAEYGYTF; CDR3 DNA: TGTGCCAGCAGCTTGCAGGGGGCGGAATATGGCTACACCTTC
clone size: .; CDR3 length: 12; J gene: TRBJ2-7; D gene: TRBD2; V gene: TRBV9; CDR3 protein: CALREASYEQYF; CDR3 DNA: TGTGCCTTACGGGAGGCCTCCTACGAGCAGTACTTC
clone size: few; CDR3 length: 15; J gene: TRBJ1-5; D gene: .; V gene: TRBV9; CDR3 protein: CASSAGDYSNQPQHF; CDR3 DNA: TGTGCCAGCAGCGCCGGGGATTATAGCAATCAGCCCCAGCATTTT
clone size: .; CDR3 length: 13; J gene: TRBJ1-1; D gene: .; V gene: TRBV25-1; CDR3 protein: CASSQRQDTEAFF; CDR3 DNA: TGTGCCAGCTCACAAAGACAGGACACTGAAGCTTTCTTT
clone size: .; CDR3 length: 14; J gene: TRBJ2-5; D gene: .; V gene: TRBV7-2; CDR3 protein: CASSVPARRETQYF; CDR3 DNA: TGTGCCAGCAGCGTCCCCGCTAGGCGAGAGACCCAGTACTTC
clone size: .; CDR3 length: 13; J gene: TRBJ2-7; D gene: .; V gene: TRBV12-3/TRBV12-4; CDR3 protein: CASRRGIADEQYF; CDR3 DNA: TGTGCCAGCAGGCGGGGAATCGCCGACGAGCAGTACTTC
clone size: once; CDR3 length: 9; J gene: TRBJ2-5; D gene: .; V gene: TRBV2; CDR3 protein: CASSGGQYF; CDR3 DNA: TGTGCCAGCAGTGGGGGACAGTACTTC